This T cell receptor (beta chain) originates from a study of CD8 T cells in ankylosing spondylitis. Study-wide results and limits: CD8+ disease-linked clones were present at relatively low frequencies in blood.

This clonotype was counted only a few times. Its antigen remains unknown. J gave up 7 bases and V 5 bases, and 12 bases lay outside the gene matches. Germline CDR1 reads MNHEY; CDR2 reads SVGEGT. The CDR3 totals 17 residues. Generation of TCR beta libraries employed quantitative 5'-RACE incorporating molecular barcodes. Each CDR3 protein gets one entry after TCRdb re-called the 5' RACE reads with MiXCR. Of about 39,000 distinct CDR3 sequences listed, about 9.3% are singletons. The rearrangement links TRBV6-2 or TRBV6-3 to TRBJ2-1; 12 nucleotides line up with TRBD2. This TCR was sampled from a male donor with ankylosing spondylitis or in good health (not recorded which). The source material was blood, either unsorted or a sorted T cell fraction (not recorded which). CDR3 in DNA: TGTGCCAGCAGTAAACACAAGACTAGCGGGAGAGGGAATGAGCAGTTCTTC. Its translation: CASSKHKTSGRGNEQFF.